This record looks at one T cell receptor (beta chain) sequence and its context. Its antigen is not identified. The data were taken from a study of monozygotic twins with inflammatory bowel disease. Added by template switching were UMIs that each held a 6-nucleotide sample barcode. With the 5' RACE reads reprocessed, TCRdb shows one record per CDR3 protein and no DNA. The table lists approximately 40,000 distinct CDR3 sequences. The study's findings and limits: With inverse Simpson as the measure, TCRbeta diversity was lower in IBD patients than in healthy co-twins. Among the T cells, different subtypes could not be distinguished.

Germline V lookup: CDR1 MDHEN, CDR2 SYDVKM. CDR3 length: 15 residues. The sequence derives from a human donor with ulcerative colitis or Crohn's disease, or a healthy co-twin of an affected twin (not recorded which). The V call is TRBV28, the J call TRBJ2-7; TCRdb returns TRBD1, unconfirmable since there is no DNA. Material: blood. The CDR3 protein is CASKIRGEHQYEQYF.